This paragraph reports one TCR beta chain. Its antigen is unidentified. The data were obtained in a study of T cells in localized non-small cell lung cancer. General study points: Uninvolved adjacent lung showed the highest T cell clonality, exceeding tumor.

Sequencing used immunoSEQ multiplex PCR; TCRdb keeps in-frame clones, though not all of them. In the table there are 4,500 to 5,500 clones, under 40% of which are singletons. Germline V gene data show CDR1 as GTSNPN and CDR2 as SVGIG (reference sequence). The ends were cut back, 7 bases at V and 5 bases at J, with 16 bases in the middle. The CDR3 extends over 13 amino acids. Sequenced material: lung tumor tissue, taken before any cancer treatment. The chain carries TRBV30 and TRBJ2-3; the D gene is possibly TRBD2 (5 bases). This sequence was found in a male donor aged 60 or over with stage I lung adenocarcinoma. The CDR3 region has the DNA TGTGCCTCGTCATTTCGCGGAGGAGATACGCAGTATTTT. This sequence encodes CASSFRGGDTQYF.